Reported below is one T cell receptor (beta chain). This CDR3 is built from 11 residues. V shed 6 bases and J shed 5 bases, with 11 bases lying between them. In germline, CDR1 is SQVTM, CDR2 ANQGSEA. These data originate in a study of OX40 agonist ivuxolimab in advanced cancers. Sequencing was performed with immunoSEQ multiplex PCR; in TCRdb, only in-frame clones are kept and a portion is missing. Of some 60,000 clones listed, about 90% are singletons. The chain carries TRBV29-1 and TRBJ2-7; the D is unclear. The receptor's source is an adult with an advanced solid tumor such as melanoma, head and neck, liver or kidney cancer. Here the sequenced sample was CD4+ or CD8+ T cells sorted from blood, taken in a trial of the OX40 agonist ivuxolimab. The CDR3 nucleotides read TGCAGCGTCGTTCGATCCGACGAGCAGTACTTC. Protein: CSVVRSDEQYF.